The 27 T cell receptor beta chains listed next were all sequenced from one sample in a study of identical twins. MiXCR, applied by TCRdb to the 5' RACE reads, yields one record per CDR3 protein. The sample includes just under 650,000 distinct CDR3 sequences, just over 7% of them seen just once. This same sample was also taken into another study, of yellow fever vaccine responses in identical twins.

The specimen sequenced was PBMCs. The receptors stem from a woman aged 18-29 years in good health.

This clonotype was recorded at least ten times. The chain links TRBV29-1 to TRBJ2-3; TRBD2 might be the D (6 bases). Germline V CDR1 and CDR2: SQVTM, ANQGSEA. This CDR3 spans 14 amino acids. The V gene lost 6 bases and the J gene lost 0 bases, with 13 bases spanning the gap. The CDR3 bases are TGCAGCGTGAAGACCGGGACTAGCACAGATACGCAGTATTTT. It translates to CSVKTGTSTDTQYF.

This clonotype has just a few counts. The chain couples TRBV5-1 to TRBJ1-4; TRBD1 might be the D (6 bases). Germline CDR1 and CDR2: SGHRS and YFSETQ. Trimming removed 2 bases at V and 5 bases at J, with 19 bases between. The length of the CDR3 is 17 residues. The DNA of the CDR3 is TGCGCCAGCAGCTTCGTGAGCTCGGACAGAATAAATGAAAAACTGTTTTTT. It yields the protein CASSFVSSDRINEKLFF.

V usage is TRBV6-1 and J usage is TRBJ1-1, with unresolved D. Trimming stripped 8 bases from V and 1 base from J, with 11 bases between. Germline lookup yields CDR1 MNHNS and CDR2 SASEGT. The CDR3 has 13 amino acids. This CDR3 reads CASRVEGNTEAFF. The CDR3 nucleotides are TGTGCCAGCCGGGTGGAGGGGAACACTGAAGCTTTCTTT.

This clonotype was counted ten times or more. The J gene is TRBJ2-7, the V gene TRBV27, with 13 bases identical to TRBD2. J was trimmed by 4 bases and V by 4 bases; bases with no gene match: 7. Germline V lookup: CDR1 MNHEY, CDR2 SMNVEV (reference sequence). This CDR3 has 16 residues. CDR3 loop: CASSSQTSGRPYEQYF. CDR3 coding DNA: TGTGCCAGCAGTTCACAGACTAGCGGGAGGCCGTACGAGCAGTACTTC.

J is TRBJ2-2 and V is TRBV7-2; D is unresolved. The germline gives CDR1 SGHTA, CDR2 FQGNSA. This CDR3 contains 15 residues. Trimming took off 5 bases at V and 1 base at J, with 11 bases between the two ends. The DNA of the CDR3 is TGTGCCAGCAGCAGACGTGGGAAGAACACCGGGGAGCTGTTTTTT. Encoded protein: CASSRRGKNTGELFF.

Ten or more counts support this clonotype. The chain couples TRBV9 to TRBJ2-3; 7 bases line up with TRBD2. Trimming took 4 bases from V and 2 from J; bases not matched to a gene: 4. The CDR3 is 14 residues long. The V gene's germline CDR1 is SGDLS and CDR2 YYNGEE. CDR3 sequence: CASSPRDYTDTQYF. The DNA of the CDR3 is TGTGCCAGCAGCCCAAGGGACTACACAGATACGCAGTATTTT.

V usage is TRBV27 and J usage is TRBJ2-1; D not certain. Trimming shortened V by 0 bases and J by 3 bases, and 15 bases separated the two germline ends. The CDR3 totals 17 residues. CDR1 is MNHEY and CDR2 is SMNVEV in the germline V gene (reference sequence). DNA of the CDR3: TGTGCCAGCAGTTTATCTCCCATGGGCAATGGCTACAATGAGCAGTTCTTC. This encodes CASSLSPMGNGYNEQFF.

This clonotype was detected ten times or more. This chain's CDR3 is CSVLSGSFTDTQYF. The CDR3 coding sequence is TGCAGCGTCCTTAGCGGGAGCTTCACAGATACGCAGTATTTT. This chain links TRBV29-1 with TRBJ2-3; 9 bases match TRBD2. J was trimmed by 2 bases and V by 6 bases; bases with no gene match: 6. Germline CDR1 reads SQVTM; CDR2 reads ANQGSEA. This CDR3 is built from 14 residues.

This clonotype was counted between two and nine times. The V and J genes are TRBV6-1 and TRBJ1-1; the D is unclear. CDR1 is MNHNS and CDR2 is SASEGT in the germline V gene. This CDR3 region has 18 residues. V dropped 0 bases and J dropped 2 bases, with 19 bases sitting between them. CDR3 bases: TGTGCCAGCAGTGAAGCGCACATCGGGCCGGCTGGAAACACTGAAGCTTTCTTT. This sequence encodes CASSEAHIGPAGNTEAFF.

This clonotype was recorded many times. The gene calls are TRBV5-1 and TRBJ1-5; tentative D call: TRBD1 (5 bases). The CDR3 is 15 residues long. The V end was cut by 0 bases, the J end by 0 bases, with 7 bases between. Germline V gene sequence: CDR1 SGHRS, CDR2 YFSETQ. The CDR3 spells CASSLGGTSNQPQHF. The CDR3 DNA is TGCGCCAGCAGCTTGGGAGGGACTAGCAATCAGCCCCAGCATTTT.

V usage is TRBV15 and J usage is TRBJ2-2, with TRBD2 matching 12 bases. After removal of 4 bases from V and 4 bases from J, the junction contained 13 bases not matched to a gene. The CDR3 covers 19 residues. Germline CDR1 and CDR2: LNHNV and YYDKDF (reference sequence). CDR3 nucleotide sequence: TGTGCCACCAGCACACACCGACTAGCGGGAGAGGGAGGCACCGGGGAGCTGTTTTTT. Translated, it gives CATSTHRLAGEGGTGELFF. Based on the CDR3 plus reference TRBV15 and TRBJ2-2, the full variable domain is DAMVIQNPRYQVTQFGKPVTLSCSQTLNHNVMYWYQQKSSQAPKLLFHYYDKDFNNEADTPDNFQSRRPNTSFCFLDIRSPGLGDTAMYLCATSTHRLAGEGGTGELFFGEGSRLTVL.

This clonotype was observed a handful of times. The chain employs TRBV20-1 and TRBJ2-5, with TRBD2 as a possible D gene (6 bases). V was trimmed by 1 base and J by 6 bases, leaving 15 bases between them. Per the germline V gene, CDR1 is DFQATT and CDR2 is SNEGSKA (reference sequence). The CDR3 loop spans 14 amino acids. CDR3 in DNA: TGCAGTGCTAGAGGGGACTCCCAAGAAAAGACCCAGTACTTC. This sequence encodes CSARGDSQEKTQYF.

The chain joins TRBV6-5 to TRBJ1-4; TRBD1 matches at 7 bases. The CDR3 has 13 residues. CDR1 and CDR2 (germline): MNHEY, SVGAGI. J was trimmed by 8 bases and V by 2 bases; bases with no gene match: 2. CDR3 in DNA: TGTGCCAGCAGTTACCGGGACAGCGAAAAACTGTTTTTT. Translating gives CASSYRDSEKLFF.

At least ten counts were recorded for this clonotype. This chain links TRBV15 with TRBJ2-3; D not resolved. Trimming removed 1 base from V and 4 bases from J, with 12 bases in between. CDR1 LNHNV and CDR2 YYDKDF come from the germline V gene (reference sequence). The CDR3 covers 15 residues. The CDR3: CATSRASSGPDTQYF. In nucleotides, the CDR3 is TGTGCCACCAGCAGAGCCTCTAGTGGTCCAGATACGCAGTATTTT. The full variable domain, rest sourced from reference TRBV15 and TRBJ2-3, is DAMVIQNPRYQVTQFGKPVTLSCSQTLNHNVMYWYQQKSSQAPKLLFHYYDKDFNNEADTPDNFQSRRPNTSFCFLDIRSPGLGDTAMYLCATSRASSGPDTQYFGPGTRLTVL.

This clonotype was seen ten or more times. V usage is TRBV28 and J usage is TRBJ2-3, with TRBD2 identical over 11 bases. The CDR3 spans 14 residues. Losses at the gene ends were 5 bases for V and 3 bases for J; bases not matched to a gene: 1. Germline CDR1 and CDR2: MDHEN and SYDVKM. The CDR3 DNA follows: TGTGCCAGCAGTCCTAGCGGGAGGACAGATACGCAGTATTTT. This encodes CASSPSGRTDTQYF.

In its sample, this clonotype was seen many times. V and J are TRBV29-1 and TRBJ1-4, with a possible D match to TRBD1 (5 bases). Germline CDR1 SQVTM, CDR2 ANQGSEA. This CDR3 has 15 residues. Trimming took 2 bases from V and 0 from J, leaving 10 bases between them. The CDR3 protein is CSVEQGVATNEKLFF. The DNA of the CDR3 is TGCAGCGTTGAACAGGGAGTTGCAACTAATGAAAAACTGTTTTTT.

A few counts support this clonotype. The CDR3 sequence: CASRWTDLNTEAFF. As DNA, the CDR3 is TGTGCCAGTAGGTGGACGGACCTAAACACTGAAGCTTTCTTT. The rearrangement joins TRBV19 to TRBJ1-1; D not resolved. This CDR3 has 14 residues. V gave up 6 bases and J gave up 2 bases, with 13 bases separating them. Germline V gives CDR1 LNHDA, CDR2 SQIVND (reference sequence).

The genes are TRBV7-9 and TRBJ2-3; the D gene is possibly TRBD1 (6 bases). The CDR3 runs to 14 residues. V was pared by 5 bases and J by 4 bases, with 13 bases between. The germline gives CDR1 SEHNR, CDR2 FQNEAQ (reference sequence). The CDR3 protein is CASSREGVADTQYF. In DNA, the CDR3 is TGTGCCAGCAGCCGTGAGGGGGTGGCAGATACGCAGTATTTT.

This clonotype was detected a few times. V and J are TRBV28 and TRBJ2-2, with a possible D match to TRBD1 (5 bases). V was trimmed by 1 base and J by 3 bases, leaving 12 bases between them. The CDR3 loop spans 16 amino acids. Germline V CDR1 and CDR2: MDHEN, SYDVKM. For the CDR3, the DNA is TGTGCCAGCAGTTTATCGGATGCAGGGCACACCGGGGAGCTGTTTTTT. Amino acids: CASSLSDAGHTGELFF.

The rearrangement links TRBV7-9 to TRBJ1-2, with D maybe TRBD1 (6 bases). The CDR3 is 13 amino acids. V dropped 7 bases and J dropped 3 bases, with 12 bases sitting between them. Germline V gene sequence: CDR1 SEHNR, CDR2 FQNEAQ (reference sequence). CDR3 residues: CASNSGHDYGYTF. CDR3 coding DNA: TGTGCCAGCAACTCGGGACACGACTATGGCTACACCTTC.

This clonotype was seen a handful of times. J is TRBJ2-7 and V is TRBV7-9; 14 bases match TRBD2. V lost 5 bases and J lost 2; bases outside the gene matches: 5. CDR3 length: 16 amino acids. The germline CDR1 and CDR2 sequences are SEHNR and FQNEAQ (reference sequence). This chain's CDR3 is CASSPQTSGRAYEQYF. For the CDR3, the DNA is TGTGCCAGCAGCCCCCAGACTAGCGGGAGGGCCTACGAGCAGTACTTC.

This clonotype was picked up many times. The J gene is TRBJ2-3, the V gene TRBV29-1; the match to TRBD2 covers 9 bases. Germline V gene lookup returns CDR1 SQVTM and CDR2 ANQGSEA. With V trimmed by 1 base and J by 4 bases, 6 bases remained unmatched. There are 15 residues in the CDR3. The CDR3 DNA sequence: TGCAGCGTTGAAGGGCCAGCGGGGGGCCCAGATACGCAGTATTTT. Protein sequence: CSVEGPAGGPDTQYF.

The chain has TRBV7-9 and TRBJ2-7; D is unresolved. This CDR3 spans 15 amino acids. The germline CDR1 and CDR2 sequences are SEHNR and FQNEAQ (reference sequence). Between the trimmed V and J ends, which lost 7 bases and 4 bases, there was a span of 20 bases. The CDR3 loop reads CASTPSNTLGYEQYF. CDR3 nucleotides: TGTGCCAGCACCCCCTCCAATACTCTTGGGTACGAGCAGTACTTC.

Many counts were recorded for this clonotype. Here the CDR3 reads CASSWKGTGEAFF. The CDR3 nucleotides are TGTGCCAGCAGTTGGAAGGGGACGGGTGAAGCTTTCTTT. V is TRBV12-3 or TRBV12-4 and J is TRBJ1-1; the D gene is possibly TRBD1 (5 bases). The CDR3 sequence is 13 residues long. V was trimmed by 4 bases and J by 7 bases, leaving 13 bases between them.

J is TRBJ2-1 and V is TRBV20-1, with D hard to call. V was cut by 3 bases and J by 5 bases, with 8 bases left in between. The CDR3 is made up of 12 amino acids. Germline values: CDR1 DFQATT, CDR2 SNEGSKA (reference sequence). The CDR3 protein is CSASRPHNEQFF. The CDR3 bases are TGCAGTGCTAGTCGACCCCACAATGAGCAGTTCTTC.

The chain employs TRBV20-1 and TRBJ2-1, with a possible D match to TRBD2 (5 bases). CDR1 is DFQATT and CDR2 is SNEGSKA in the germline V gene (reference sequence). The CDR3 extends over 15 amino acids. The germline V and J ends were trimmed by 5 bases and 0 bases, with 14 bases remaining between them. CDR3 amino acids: CSAYPSRSSYNEQFF. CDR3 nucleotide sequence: TGCAGTGCTTACCCTAGCCGAAGCTCCTACAATGAGCAGTTCTTC.

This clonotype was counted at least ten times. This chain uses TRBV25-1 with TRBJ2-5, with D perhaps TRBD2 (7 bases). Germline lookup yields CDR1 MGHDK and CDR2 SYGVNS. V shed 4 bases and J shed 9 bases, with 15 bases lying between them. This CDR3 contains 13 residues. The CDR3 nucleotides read TGTGCCAGCAGTGTGGAGAGGGGGGGGGCCCAGTACTTC. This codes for CASSVERGGAQYF.